The rows below give T cell receptor beta chains drawn from one sample of a study of T cells in Graves' hyperthyroidism and ophthalmopathy. TCRdb analysed the multiplex PCR reads with MiXCR anew, one entry per CDR3 protein. The table lists about 740,000 distinct CDR3 sequences, 13% to 15% of them singletons. The sequencing sample was made of blood. These TCRs come from a woman between 18 and 29 years old with Graves' hyperthyroidism. Each CDR3 is given with its conserved first and last residue. The order of the fields is clone size, V gene, J gene, D gene, CDR3 protein, CDR3 DNA. D genes are given only for firm matches. A clone size is listed for some rows: how often the clone was seen (once, few, many), or a class if it is expanded.

abundance: many
v_gene: TRBV3-1
j_gene: TRBJ1-5
d_gene: NA
CDR3aa: CASSQDSGSRNQPQHF
CDR3nt: TGTGCCAGCAGCCAAGATTCGGGCAGCCGCAATCAGCCCCAGCATTTT

abundance: NA
v_gene: TRBV11-2
j_gene: TRBJ2-7
d_gene: NA
CDR3aa: CASSLAERYEQYF
CDR3nt: TGTGCCAGCAGCTTGGCCGAACGGTACGAGCAGTACTTC

abundance: many
v_gene: TRBV20-1
j_gene: TRBJ2-4
d_gene: NA
CDR3aa: CSARDSEYEALVGNIQYF
CDR3nt: TGCAGTGCTAGAGATAGTGAGTACGAGGCGCTGGTAGGAAACATTCAGTACTTC

abundance: many
v_gene: TRBV3-1
j_gene: TRBJ2-7
d_gene: TRBD1
CDR3aa: CASSQVWTGYEQYF
CDR3nt: TGTGCCAGCAGCCAAGTTTGGACAGGGTACGAGCAGTACTTC

abundance: NA
v_gene: TRBV4-1
j_gene: TRBJ2-3
d_gene: TRBD2
CDR3aa: CASSLRLAGGYFTDTQYF
CDR3nt: TGCGCCAGCAGCCTCAGGTTAGCGGGAGGTTATTTCACAGATACGCAGTATTTT

abundance: many
v_gene: TRBV6-2/TRBV6-3
j_gene: TRBJ2-1
d_gene: TRBD2
CDR3aa: CASRPGLAVPQEQFF
CDR3nt: TGTGCCAGTCGGCCGGGACTAGCGGTACCACAGGAGCAGTTCTTC

abundance: NA
v_gene: TRBV3-1
j_gene: TRBJ2-5
d_gene: NA
CDR3aa: CASSQDGGGQETQYF
CDR3nt: TGTGCCAGCAGCCAAGATGGAGGGGGCCAAGAGACCCAGTACTTC

abundance: NA
v_gene: TRBV28
j_gene: TRBJ1-4
d_gene: NA
CDR3aa: CASCQGLNEKLFF
CDR3nt: TGTGCCAGCTGTCAGGGCCTAAATGAAAAACTGTTTTTT

abundance: many
v_gene: TRBV10-2
j_gene: TRBJ2-7
d_gene: NA
CDR3aa: CASSGDGYEQYF
CDR3nt: TGCGCCAGCAGTGGCGACGGTTACGAGCAGTACTTC

abundance: many
v_gene: TRBV18
j_gene: TRBJ2-7
d_gene: NA
CDR3aa: CASSPAQGVEQYF
CDR3nt: TGTGCCAGCTCACCGGCGCAGGGTGTCGAGCAGTACTTC

abundance: NA
v_gene: TRBV6-1
j_gene: TRBJ2-4
d_gene: TRBD1
CDR3aa: CASSVGQGNIQYF
CDR3nt: TGTGCCAGCAGTGTCGGACAGGGAAACATTCAGTACTTC

abundance: many
v_gene: TRBV20-1
j_gene: TRBJ2-1
d_gene: NA
CDR3aa: CSASNMGAERYNEQFF
CDR3nt: TGCAGTGCTAGCAATATGGGGGCGGAGAGGTACAATGAGCAGTTCTTC

abundance: few
v_gene: TRBV2
j_gene: TRBJ2-4
d_gene: NA
CDR3aa: CASSVEVAKNIQYF
CDR3nt: TGTGCCAGCAGTGTGGAGGTAGCCAAAAACATTCAGTACTTC

abundance: NA
v_gene: TRBV28
j_gene: TRBJ1-3
d_gene: NA
CDR3aa: CASSLGTASGNTIYF
CDR3nt: TGTGCCAGCAGTTTGGGGACGGCCTCTGGAAACACCATATATTTT

abundance: NA
v_gene: TRBV7-2
j_gene: TRBJ2-1
d_gene: TRBD2
CDR3aa: CASSPRTSGRKNEQFF
CDR3nt: TGTGCCAGCAGCCCGCGGACTAGCGGGAGGAAGAATGAGCAGTTCTTC

abundance: few
v_gene: TRBV25-1
j_gene: TRBJ2-5
d_gene: NA
CDR3aa: CASSGLGRETQYF
CDR3nt: TGTGCCAGCAGTGGCCTGGGGCGGGAGACCCAGTACTTC

abundance: NA
v_gene: TRBV2
j_gene: TRBJ2-7
d_gene: NA
CDR3aa: CASRRATSFSYEQYF
CDR3nt: TGTGCCAGCAGGCGGGCCACTAGCTTCTCCTACGAGCAGTACTTC

abundance: NA
v_gene: TRBV5-4
j_gene: TRBJ2-7
d_gene: NA
CDR3aa: CASSLWNLPYEQYF
CDR3nt: TGTGCCAGCAGCTTATGGAACTTACCCTACGAGCAGTACTTC

abundance: many
v_gene: TRBV7-2
j_gene: TRBJ2-1
d_gene: TRBD2
CDR3aa: CASSLAPPLAGISSYNEQFF
CDR3nt: TGTGCCAGCAGCTTAGCGCCCCCACTAGCGGGAATAAGCTCCTACAATGAGCAGTTCTTC

abundance: many
v_gene: TRBV12-3/TRBV12-4
j_gene: TRBJ2-3
d_gene: NA
CDR3aa: CASSLWDGPDTQYF
CDR3nt: TGTGCCAGCAGTTTGTGGGACGGCCCCGATACGCAGTATTTT

abundance: many
v_gene: TRBV28
j_gene: TRBJ2-1
d_gene: TRBD2
CDR3aa: CASSLKLATSYNEQFF
CDR3nt: TGTGCCAGCAGTTTAAAACTAGCGACCTCCTACAATGAGCAGTTCTTC

abundance: NA
v_gene: TRBV28
j_gene: TRBJ2-2
d_gene: TRBD2
CDR3aa: CASSTSGKGTGELFF
CDR3nt: TGTGCCAGCAGTACTAGCGGGAAAGGGACCGGGGAGCTGTTTTTT

abundance: NA
v_gene: TRBV5-1
j_gene: TRBJ2-3
d_gene: TRBD2
CDR3aa: CASSLPLGGRSDTQYF
CDR3nt: TGCGCCAGCAGCCTCCCCCTGGGCGGGAGGTCAGATACGCAGTATTTT

abundance: NA
v_gene: TRBV6-1
j_gene: TRBJ2-2
d_gene: NA
CDR3aa: CASSEGKANTGELFF
CDR3nt: TGTGCCAGCAGTGAGGGGAAAGCGAACACCGGGGAGCTGTTTTTT

abundance: few
v_gene: TRBV20-1
j_gene: TRBJ1-2
d_gene: NA
CDR3aa: CSASEWGANYGYTF
CDR3nt: TGCAGTGCTAGTGAGTGGGGCGCTAACTATGGCTACACCTTC

abundance: many
v_gene: TRBV20-1
j_gene: TRBJ2-1
d_gene: NA
CDR3aa: CSAKVGQLTNNEQFF
CDR3nt: TGCAGTGCCAAGGTGGGGCAGCTTACCAACAATGAGCAGTTCTTC

abundance: once
v_gene: TRBV5-1
j_gene: TRBJ1-2
d_gene: TRBD1
CDR3aa: CASSPETGDGYTF
CDR3nt: TGCGCCAGCAGCCCGGAAACAGGGGACGGCTACACCTTC

abundance: many
v_gene: TRBV7-2
j_gene: TRBJ1-3
d_gene: NA
CDR3aa: CASSLSGIGNTIYF
CDR3nt: TGTGCCAGCAGCTTATCGGGGATCGGAAACACCATATATTTT

abundance: NA
v_gene: TRBV4-1
j_gene: TRBJ2-2
d_gene: NA
CDR3aa: CASSQVGGRRAGELFF
CDR3nt: TGCGCCAGCAGCCAAGTCGGCGGGCGGCGGGCCGGGGAGCTGTTTTTT

abundance: NA
v_gene: TRBV19
j_gene: TRBJ2-1
d_gene: TRBD2
CDR3aa: CASEGTSGAEYNEQFF
CDR3nt: TGTGCCAGTGAGGGGACTAGCGGAGCCGAGTACAATGAGCAGTTCTTC

abundance: few
v_gene: TRBV18
j_gene: TRBJ2-6
d_gene: NA
CDR3aa: CASSPPGRYSGANVLTF
CDR3nt: TGTGCCAGCTCACCACCGGGACGCTACTCTGGGGCCAACGTCCTGACTTTC

abundance: few
v_gene: TRBV4-1
j_gene: TRBJ2-1
d_gene: NA
CDR3aa: CASSQVGRAMGNEQFF
CDR3nt: TGCGCCAGCAGCCAAGTTGGCAGGGCAATGGGGAATGAGCAGTTCTTC

abundance: NA
v_gene: TRBV27
j_gene: TRBJ2-5
d_gene: TRBD1
CDR3aa: CASRLVGTGGQETQYF
CDR3nt: TGTGCCAGCAGATTGGTGGGGACAGGGGGGCAAGAGACCCAGTACTTC

abundance: few
v_gene: TRBV6-1
j_gene: TRBJ1-2
d_gene: NA
CDR3aa: CASIEGLGYTF
CDR3nt: TGTGCCAGCATTGAAGGGCTTGGCTACACCTTC

abundance: many
v_gene: TRBV6-2/TRBV6-3
j_gene: TRBJ2-2
d_gene: TRBD1
CDR3aa: CASSPGTGDSGELFF
CDR3nt: TGTGCCAGCAGTCCCGGGACAGGGGATTCCGGGGAGCTGTTTTTT

abundance: many
v_gene: TRBV28
j_gene: TRBJ2-7
d_gene: NA
CDR3aa: CASSLGVGLHEQYF
CDR3nt: TGTGCCAGCAGTTTAGGGGTAGGTCTCCACGAGCAGTACTTC

abundance: few
v_gene: TRBV29-1
j_gene: TRBJ2-2
d_gene: TRBD2
CDR3aa: CSVLSGGSNTGELFF
CDR3nt: TGCAGCGTGCTATCGGGAGGATCGAACACCGGGGAGCTGTTTTTT

abundance: many
v_gene: TRBV24-1
j_gene: TRBJ2-4
d_gene: TRBD1
CDR3aa: CATSDSTGFQNIQYF
CDR3nt: TGTGCCACCAGTGATTCGACAGGGTTCCAAAACATTCAGTACTTC

abundance: many
v_gene: TRBV5-1
j_gene: TRBJ2-7
d_gene: NA
CDR3aa: CASSLMEGGSSSYEQYF
CDR3nt: TGCGCCAGCAGCTTGATGGAGGGAGGCTCTAGCTCCTACGAGCAGTACTTC

abundance: many
v_gene: TRBV27
j_gene: TRBJ2-1
d_gene: NA
CDR3aa: CASTDRSTYNEQFF
CDR3nt: TGTGCCAGCACCGACAGGTCCACCTACAATGAGCAGTTCTTC

abundance: many
v_gene: TRBV6-1
j_gene: TRBJ1-1
d_gene: TRBD1
CDR3aa: CASTGQGATEAFF
CDR3nt: TGTGCCAGTACTGGACAGGGGGCAACTGAAGCTTTCTTT